The rows below give T cell receptor beta chains drawn from one sample of a study of long-term antiretroviral therapy in people with HIV. Assay: immunoSEQ multiplex PCR; the TCRdb copy retains only in-frame clones and omits some. The sample comprises around 24,000 clones, 80% to 95% of which are singletons, and around 9.6% rests with the top ten. This material consisted of unsorted PBMCs, taken 7.6 years after starting antiretroviral therapy. The receptor source for this set is a woman between 35 and 50 years old with HIV. The CDR3 runs from the conserved cysteine through the conserved F or W. Size is omitted from some rows. Given values are once, few, many or a class for expanded clones.

v_gene	j_gene	abundance	CDR3aa
TRBV4-2	TRBJ1-1	-	CASSRGVAGGEGRDTEAFF
TRBV10-1	TRBJ2-2	-	CASSESRQDRRNTGELFF
TRBV30	TRBJ2-7	-	CAWSVVRTSRTDNYEQYF
TRBV4-2	TRBJ1-4	-	CASSHGGTNEKLFF
TRBV19	TRBJ1-1	-	CASRETGLTEAFF
TRBV11-2	TRBJ2-3	-	CASSLGGLAGGPGDTQYF
TRBV7-2	TRBJ1-6	-	CASSRQTGDSPLHF
TRBV5-6	TRBJ2-2	few	CASSLADRVTGDTGELFF
TRBV15	TRBJ2-7	once	CATSRDLGHQRSYEQYF
TRBV6-5	TRBJ2-1	-	CASRRPGTSLGEQFF
TRBV6-5	TRBJ1-2	-	CASSYAGQGGRDGYTF
TRBV5-1	TRBJ1-2	-	CASSLGTSRANYGYTF
TRBV30	TRBJ1-1	-	CAWSDFEGRGPPEAFF
TRBV7-9	TRBJ1-5	-	CASSQDFGSNQPQHF
TRBV19	TRBJ1-5	-	CASSPRLYSNQPQHF
TRBV7-2	TRBJ2-2	-	CASSLAGAPNTGELFF
TRBV19	TRBJ1-2	-	CASSGQGAGYGYTF
TRBV6-5	TRBJ1-3	once	CASSFGPQSGNTIYF
TRBV6-1	TRBJ1-1	once	CASISRGVPEAFF
TRBV7-9	TRBJ1-1	-	CASSQAADSEAFF
TRBV4-1	TRBJ1-3	-	CASRQTQMDSGNTIYF
TRBV18	TRBJ1-1	-	CASSQAGTGGRNTEAFF
TRBV23-1	TRBJ2-3	-	CASSQETDTQYF
TRBV9	TRBJ1-1	once	CASSAGQMNTEAFF
TRBV9	TRBJ1-6	-	CASSFTGLNNSPLHF
TRBV27	TRBJ1-5	-	CASSLSQGSQPQHF
TRBV6-6	TRBJ1-6	-	CASSQQGLGTDSPLHF
TRBV7-2	TRBJ1-1	once	CASSLRGGMNTEAFF
TRBV29-1	TRBJ1-1	-	CTGGGKGTEAFF
TRBV6-5	TRBJ1-1	-	CASRTNSGENTEAFF
TRBV7-2	TRBJ1-3	-	CASSTRTGRGNTIYF
TRBV10-3	TRBJ1-6	-	CASKVLQDSPLHF
TRBV6-5	TRBJ1-4	-	CASSYSGGVGEKLFF
TRBV5-1	TRBJ1-4	-	CASSLAGTVNEKLFF
TRBV19	TRBJ1-1	once	CASREQGSPHTEAFF
TRBV18	TRBJ2-7	-	CASSRNTGVGGEQYF